This T cell receptor beta chain was found in a study of patients and donors after allogeneic stem cell transplantation. From the RT-PCR reads, TCRdb called clonotypes with MiXCR, one entry per CDR3 protein. The profile shows 200,000 to 250,000 distinct CDR3 sequences, 13% to 15% of them singletons. Germline CDR1 is DFQATT and CDR2 is SNEGSKA (reference sequence). The germline V and J ends were trimmed by 2 bases and 5 bases, with 21 bases remaining between them. This CDR3 is built from 16 residues. The sample holds a few counts of this clonotype. This chain joins TRBV20-1 and TRBJ2-5; D is ambiguous. The sequence was collected from a human donor who was either an allogeneic HSCT recipient or a stem cell or donor lymphocyte infusion donor (not recorded which). It is not recorded whose cells these are; they may come from a transplant donor. Sequencing was performed on blood, either unsorted or a sorted T cell fraction (not recorded which). The CDR3 nucleotides are TGCAGTGCTAGATTCCAGGTACGAGGAATCGGTGAGACCCAGTACTTC. Translating gives CSARFQVRGIGETQYF.